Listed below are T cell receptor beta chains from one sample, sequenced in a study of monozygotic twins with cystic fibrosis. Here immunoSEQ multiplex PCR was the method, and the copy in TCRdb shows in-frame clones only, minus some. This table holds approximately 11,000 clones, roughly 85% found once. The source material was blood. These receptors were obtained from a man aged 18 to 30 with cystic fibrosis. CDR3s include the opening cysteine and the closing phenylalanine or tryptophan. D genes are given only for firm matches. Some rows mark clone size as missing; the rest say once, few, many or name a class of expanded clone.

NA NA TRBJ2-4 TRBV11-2 TGTGCCAGCAGCTCCCAGGGGTGGGGAGCCAAAAACATTCAGTACTTC CASSSQGWGAKNIQYF
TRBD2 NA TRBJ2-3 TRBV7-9 TGTGCCAGCAGCTCGACTAGCGGGGGGCCCACAGATACGCAGTATTTT CASSSTSGGPTDTQYF
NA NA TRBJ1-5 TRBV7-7 TGTGCGGGCTCCAGCAATCAGCCCCAGCATTTT CAGSSNQPQHF
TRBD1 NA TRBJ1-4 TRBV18 TGTGCCAGCTCACGACAGGGGAATCCGAGTGAAAAACTGTTTTTT CASSRQGNPSEKLFF
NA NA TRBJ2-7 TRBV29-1 TGCAGCGTTGGTCCAGACCCCTACGAGCAGTACTTC CSVGPDPYEQYF
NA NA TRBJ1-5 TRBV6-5 TGTGCCAGCAGCCCCGTAGTTGGGTCCAATCAGCCCCAGCATTTT CASSPVVGSNQPQHF
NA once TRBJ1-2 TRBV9 TGTGCCAGCAGCGTAGGCGAATTCTCCCGCTACACCTTC CASSVGEFSRYTF
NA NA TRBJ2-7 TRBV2 TGTGCCAGCAGTGACCCCGACAGAAGGACCCCCTACGAGCAGTACTTC CASSDPDRRTPYEQYF
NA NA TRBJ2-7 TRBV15 TGTGCCACCAGCAGAGATAGAAGCAGGACGAGCTCCTACGAGCAGTACTTC CATSRDRSRTSSYEQYF
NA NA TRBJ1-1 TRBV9 TGTGCCAGCAGCGGGATACAGGAGCCGAACACTGAAGCTTTCTTT CASSGIQEPNTEAFF
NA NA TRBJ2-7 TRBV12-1 TGTGCCAGCAGCCCCGATATAGCGGCCTCCTACGAGCAGTACTTC CASSPDIAASYEQYF
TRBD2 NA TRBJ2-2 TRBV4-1 TGCGCCAGCAGCCACTCCCGACTAGCGGGAGACTACACCGGGGAGCTGTTTTTT CASSHSRLAGDYTGELFF
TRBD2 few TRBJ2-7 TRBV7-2 TGTGCCAGCAGCTTAGGTGGTAGCGGGAGTTCCGAGCAGTACTTC CASSLGGSGSSEQYF
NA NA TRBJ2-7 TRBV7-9 TGTGCCAGCAGCCCCCGGGACGGATACACCTACGAGCAGTACTTC CASSPRDGYTYEQYF
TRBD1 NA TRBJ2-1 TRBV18 TGTGCCAGCTCACCACCGGGGGCAGGGGGCCCCTTCAATGAGCAGTTCTTC CASSPPGAGGPFNEQFF
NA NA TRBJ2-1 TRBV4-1 TGCGCCAGCAGCCACGGGGGCTCCTACAATGAGCAGTTCTTC CASSHGGSYNEQFF
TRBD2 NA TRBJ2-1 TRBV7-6 TGTGCCAGCAGCACCCCAAGGGGGCGGGGGGGCATCCATGAGCAGTTCTTC CASSTPRGRGGIHEQFF
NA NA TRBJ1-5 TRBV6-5 TGTGCCAGCAGCCTTTTGGGGGAACAGCCCCAGCATTTT CASSLLGEQPQHF
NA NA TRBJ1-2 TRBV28 TGTGCCAGCAGCCCCCCCACACCCGGGACGCACTATGGCTACACCTTC CASSPPTPGTHYGYTF
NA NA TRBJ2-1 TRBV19 TGTGCCAGTAGTATTATCGATGAGCAGTTCTTC CASSIIDEQFF
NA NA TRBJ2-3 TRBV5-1 TGCGCCAGCAGCTTGGAAGGGGGTTCCACAGATACGCAGTATTTT CASSLEGGSTDTQYF
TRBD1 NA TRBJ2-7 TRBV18 TGTGCCAGCTCACCAGGGACAGGGGGCTTCTACGAGCAGTACTTC CASSPGTGGFYEQYF
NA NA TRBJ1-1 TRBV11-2 TGTGCCAGCAGCTCACTTAGGAGGAATCCGAACACTGAAGCTTTCTTT CASSSLRRNPNTEAFF
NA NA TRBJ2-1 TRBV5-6 TGTGCCAGCAGCGCCCGACTAGTTCGGGCCATCCGGAATGAGCAGTTCTTC CASSARLVRAIRNEQFF
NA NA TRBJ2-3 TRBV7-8 TGTGCCAGCAGCCTCGGGCCAGATACGCAGTATTTT CASSLGPDTQYF
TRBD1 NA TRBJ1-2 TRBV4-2 TGTGCCAGCAGCCAACAAAGGGGCGGACAGGCGGATGGCTACACCTTC CASSQQRGGQADGYTF
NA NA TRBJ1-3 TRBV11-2 TGTGCCAGCAGCCCAGGGCGGGGGGCCTCTGGAAACACCATATATTTT CASSPGRGASGNTIYF
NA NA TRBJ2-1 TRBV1 TGCACCAGCAGACTCGACGACTCTGCCTCCTACAATGAGCAGTTCTTC CTSRLDDSASYNEQFF
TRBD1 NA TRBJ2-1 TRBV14 TGTGCCAGCAGCCAGGGACAGGCCCGGCGGGATGAGCAGTTCTTC CASSQGQARRDEQFF
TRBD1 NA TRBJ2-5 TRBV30 TGTGCCTGGAGTCAGGGGGCCGGGGAGACCCAGTACTTC CAWSQGAGETQYF
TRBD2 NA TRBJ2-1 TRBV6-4 TGTGCCAGCAGTGTTAAGTGGGGGGGGAGCTCCTACAATGAGCAGTTCTTC CASSVKWGGSSYNEQFF
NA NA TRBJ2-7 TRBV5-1 TGCGCCAGCAGCTTGGAGGGGGACTCTTACTACGAGCAGTACTTC CASSLEGDSYYEQYF
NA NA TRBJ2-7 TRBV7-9 TGTGCCAGCAGCTTCTCCAGGGAACCCTACGAGCAGTACTTC CASSFSREPYEQYF
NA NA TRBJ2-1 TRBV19 TGTGCCAGTAGTATATCCTGGAGTGGACACCGAATAGATGAGCAGTTCTTC CASSISWSGHRIDEQFF
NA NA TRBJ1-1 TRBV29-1 TGCAGCGTTGAAGGTCCCGAAGCTTTCTTT CSVEGPEAFF
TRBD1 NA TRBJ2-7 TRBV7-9 TGTGCCAGCAGCCCGCGGACAGGGACCCTCTACGAGCAGTACTTC CASSPRTGTLYEQYF